The 21 T cell receptor beta chains reported below all come from one sample, sequenced in a study of blood T cell repertoires in COVID-19. Clones were sequenced by immunoSEQ multiplex PCR, and TCRdb holds only the in-frame ones, with some missing. Of 350,000 to 400,000 clones in the sample, 80% to 90% are singletons; the top ten hold about 7.1%. Material: peripheral blood. All receptors come from an older woman with COVID-19, enrolled during active disease.

The rearrangement uses TRBV11-3 and TRBJ2-7, with TRBD1 matching over 8 bases. The CDR3 extends over 17 amino acids. V lost 6 bases, J lost 0 bases, and 13 bases stayed unmatched. Germline lookup yields CDR1 SGHNT and CDR2 YENEEA. The DNA for the CDR3 is TGTGCCAGCAGTTGCTTACTCCGACAGGGGAGCTCCTACGAGCAGTACTTC. This encodes CASSCLLRQGSSYEQYF.

DNA of the CDR3: TGCAGCGTTGAGGACGGAGGCTACGAGCAGTACTTC. It yields the protein CSVEDGGYEQYF. The chain has TRBV29-1 and TRBJ2-7, with D perhaps TRBD2 (5 bases). V was clipped by 3 bases and J by 3 bases, with 9 bases between them. CDR1 is SQVTM, CDR2 ANQGSEA, per germline. The CDR3 runs 12 residues.

The gene calls are TRBV2 and TRBJ1-3; 7 bases are a match to TRBD1. Trimming removed 6 bases from V and 4 bases from J; junction bases left unmatched: 12. The CDR3 length is 16 residues. From germline, CDR1 is SNHLY and CDR2 FYNNEI. This CDR3 reads CASRKPRTGSGNTIYF. As DNA, the CDR3 is TGTGCCAGCAGGAAGCCACGGACAGGCAGCGGAAACACCATATATTTT. The variable domain in full, with the rest retrieved from reference TRBV2 and TRBJ1-3, is EPEVTQTPSHQVTQMGQEVILRCVPISNHLYFYWYRQILGQKVEFLVSFYNNEISEKSEIFDDQFSVERPDGSNFTLKIRSTKLEDSAMYFCASRKPRTGSGNTIYFGEGSWLTVV.

The chain recombines TRBV27 with TRBJ2-5; weak D call: TRBD1 (6 bases). V was cut by 3 bases and J by 3 bases, with 14 bases left in between. This CDR3 is 15 amino acids long. Germline V gene data show CDR1 as MNHEY and CDR2 as SMNVEV (reference sequence). The CDR3 loop reads CASSFSTSGEETQYF. Here the CDR3 DNA reads TGTGCCAGCAGTTTTTCCACCTCAGGGGAAGAGACCCAGTACTTC.

The chain carries TRBV2 and TRBJ2-7, with D possibly being TRBD2 (5 bases). V was trimmed by 3 bases and J by 3 bases, leaving 18 bases between them. The CDR3 has 16 amino acids. From germline, CDR1 is SNHLY and CDR2 FYNNEI. Here the CDR3 DNA reads TGTGCCAGCAGTGATTGGGAGCCCCTTTCTCGCTACGAGCAGTACTTC. This codes for CASSDWEPLSRYEQYF.

The chain links TRBV15 to TRBJ1-5; TRBD1 is a possible D gene (5 bases). The length of the CDR3 is 14 residues. Germline CDR1 is LNHNV and CDR2 is YYDKDF (reference sequence). Trimming took 8 bases from V and 1 from J, leaving 12 bases between them. CDR3 residues: CATHPGISNQPQHF. The CDR3 bases are TGTGCCACCCATCCAGGGATCAGCAATCAGCCCCAGCATTTT.

The rearrangement links TRBV7-8 to TRBJ1-2; TRBD1 aligns across 8 bases. Germline CDR1 is SGHVS and CDR2 is FQNEAQ. J gave up 5 bases and V 0 bases, and 8 bases lay outside the gene matches. CDR3 size: 16 residues. CDR3 sequence: CASSLARFQGAYGYTF. CDR3 coding DNA: TGTGCCAGCAGCTTAGCGAGGTTTCAGGGGGCATATGGCTACACCTTC.

The chain links TRBV14 to TRBJ1-2; TRBD1 aligns across 7 bases. CDR3 length: 16 amino acids. V trimming: 4 bases; J trimming: 4 bases; junction bases outside the gene matches: 12. Germline assignment: CDR1 SGHDN and CDR2 FVKESK. The CDR3 DNA reads TGTGCCAGCAGCCCAAGACAGGGCGGAATGTTCTATGGCTACACCTTC. This sequence encodes CASSPRQGGMFYGYTF.

CDR3 in amino acids: CASSVDTAYEQYF. The CDR3 nucleotides read TGTGCCAGCAGCGTTGACACCGCCTACGAGCAGTACTTC. The gene calls are TRBV7-9 and TRBJ2-7; D remains ambiguous. Germline assignment: CDR1 SEHNR and CDR2 FQNEAQ (reference sequence). CDR3 length: 13 residues. V lost 5 bases and J 2 bases, leaving 10 bases between the germline ends.

V gene TRBV13 combines with J gene TRBJ2-3; TRBD2 agrees at 12 bases. Trimming took 3 bases from V and 8 from J; bases not matched to a gene: 6. Germline CDR1 and CDR2: PRHDT and FYEKMQ (reference sequence). This CDR3 is 15 amino acids long. The CDR3 DNA reads as TGTGCCAGCAGCTTGGGGGGACTAGCGGGCACTACGCAGTATTTT. It translates to CASSLGGLAGTTQYF. The complete variable domain, with remaining parts taken from reference TRBV13 and TRBJ2-3, reads AAGVIQSPRHLIKEKRETATLKCYPIPRHDTVYWYQQGPGQDPQFLISFYEKMQSDKGSIPDRFSAQQFSDYHSELNMSSLELGDSALYFCASSLGGLAGTTQYFGPGTRLTVL.

This clone was seen only a few times. The genes are TRBV5-1 and TRBJ1-1, with a weak D call TRBD1 (5 bases). The CDR3 runs 15 residues. V was cut by 6 bases and J by 4 bases, with 19 bases left in between. Germline V lookup: CDR1 SGHRS, CDR2 YFSETQ. The CDR3 loop reads CASTLTGGQGTEAFF. CDR3 nucleotide sequence: TGCGCCAGCACACTCACCGGAGGGCAGGGCACTGAAGCTTTCTTT.

V gene TRBV4-3 combines with J gene TRBJ1-3; possibly TRBD1 for D (5 bases). Germline lookup yields CDR1 LGHNA and CDR2 YSLEER. This CDR3 is 17 amino acids long. Trimming left V 0 bases short and J 2 bases short, with 14 bases between. The CDR3 spells CASSQDPAGKAGNTIYF. The CDR3 DNA reads as TGCGCCAGCAGCCAAGATCCGGCAGGGAAGGCTGGAAACACCATATATTTT.

This chain uses TRBV5-5 with TRBJ1-2; 11 bases agree with TRBD1. V lost 4 bases, J lost 8 bases, and 10 bases stayed unmatched. Germline CDR1 is SGHKS and CDR2 is YYEKEE (reference sequence). The CDR3 spans 15 residues. In DNA form, the CDR3 reads TGTGCCAGCAGCATAGGGACAGGGGGGCGTAGAGGCTACACCTTC. Its protein product is CASSIGTGGRRGYTF. The whole variable domain, filled in from reference TRBV5-5 and TRBJ1-2, reads DAGVTQSPTHLIKTRGQQVTLRCSPISGHKSVSWYQQVLGQGPQFIFQYYEKEERGRGNFPDRFSARQFPNYSSELNVNALLLGDSALYLCASSIGTGGRRGYTFGSGTRLTVV.

The genes are TRBV7-9 and TRBJ2-3, with 9 positions matching TRBD2. The trim removed 2 bases at V and 1 base at J, leaving 4 bases unmatched. Germline V gene lookup returns CDR1 SEHNR and CDR2 FQNEAQ (reference sequence). The CDR3 length is 16 residues. CDR3 in amino acids: CASSLIRTSGTDTQYF. The CDR3 DNA is TGTGCCAGCAGCTTAATCCGGACTAGCGGCACAGATACGCAGTATTTT.

V usage is TRBV18 and J usage is TRBJ1-1, with TRBD1 matching over 7 bases. The CDR3 is made up of 14 amino acids. Germline V gene data show CDR1 as KGHSH and CDR2 as LQKENI. J lost 0 bases, V lost 6 bases, and 4 bases had no gene match. In DNA, the CDR3 is TGTGCCAGCTCCAACAGGGGTATGAACACTGAAGCTTTCTTT. Encoded protein: CASSNRGMNTEAFF.

The chain couples TRBV29-1 to TRBJ2-3; D ambiguous. CDR3 length equals 12 residues. CDR1 and CDR2 from the germline V gene are SQVTM and ANQGSEA. Deletions cut 3 bases from V and 0 bases from J, with 4 bases between. CDR3 loop: CSVEESTDTQYF. Here the CDR3 DNA reads TGCAGCGTTGAGGAGAGCACAGATACGCAGTATTTT.

The rearrangement uses TRBV13 and TRBJ1-2; no firm D call. This CDR3 spans 13 amino acids. Germline V lookup: CDR1 PRHDT, CDR2 FYEKMQ (reference sequence). V was pared by 0 bases and J by 2 bases, with 4 bases between. The CDR3 sequence is CASSLGRNYGYTF. CDR3 bases: TGTGCCAGCAGCTTAGGGAGGAACTATGGCTACACCTTC.

V gene TRBV6-6 combines with J gene TRBJ1-2; 10 bases are a match to TRBD1. The CDR3 sequence is 19 residues long. J was trimmed by 5 bases and V by 5 bases; bases with no gene match: 20. Per germline, CDR1 MNHNY and CDR2 SVGAGI (reference sequence). The DNA for the CDR3 is TGTGCCAGCAGTCGCTTAGGGACAGGGGCCCAGGTCTCCCTATATGGCTACACCTTC. Translating gives CASSRLGTGAQVSLYGYTF.

The V gene is TRBV11-3, the J gene TRBJ1-1; 9 nucleotides match TRBD1. Losses at the gene ends were 5 bases for V and 1 base for J; bases not matched to a gene: 5. CDR3 length equals 15 residues. The V gene's germline CDR1 is SGHNT and CDR2 YENEEA. CDR3 nucleotides: TGTGCCAGCAGCGAGGACAGGGGTAGGAACACTGAAGCTTTCTTT. Translated: CASSEDRGRNTEAFF.

The chain couples TRBV15 to TRBJ1-4; TRBD1 might be the D (6 bases). Germline CDR1 is LNHNV and CDR2 is YYDKDF (reference sequence). V dropped 0 bases and J dropped 7 bases, with 12 bases sitting between them. CDR3 length equals 15 residues. DNA for the CDR3: TGTGCCACCAGCAGAGAGGGGGCCCAAGGTGAAAAACTGTTTTTT. Encoded protein: CATSREGAQGEKLFF.

The chain carries TRBV3-1 (or the pseudogene TRBV3-2) and TRBJ2-2, with a possible D match to TRBD1 (5 bases). The CDR3 contains 15 residues. V was cut by 1 base and J by 6 bases, with 12 bases left in between. Germline loops: CDR1 LGHDT, CDR2 YNNKEL (reference sequence). CDR3 protein: CASSQGLRVAGELFF. Written as DNA, the CDR3 is TGTGCCAGCAGCCAAGGACTCAGGGTTGCCGGGGAGCTGTTTTTT.